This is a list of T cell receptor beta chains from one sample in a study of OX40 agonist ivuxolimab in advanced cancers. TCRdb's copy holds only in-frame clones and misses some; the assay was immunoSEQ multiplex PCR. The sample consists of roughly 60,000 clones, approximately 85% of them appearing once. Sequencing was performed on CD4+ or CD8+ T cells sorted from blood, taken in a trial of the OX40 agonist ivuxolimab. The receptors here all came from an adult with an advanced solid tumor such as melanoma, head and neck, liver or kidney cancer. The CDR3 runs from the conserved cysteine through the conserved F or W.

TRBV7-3	CASSVTSVSEQFF
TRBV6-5	CASSRPGKSYNEQFF
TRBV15	CATSGFSGVYNEQFF
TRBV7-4	CASSSDRGKPLSANTIYF
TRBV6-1	CATARGRGNQPQHF
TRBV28	CASSTSGTGTYEQYF
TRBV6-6	CASMTSGGVNEQFF
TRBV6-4	CASSVETGSNTEAFF
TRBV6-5	CASSYDTGRMGTEAFF
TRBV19	CASSRPSGTQYF
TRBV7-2	CASGGAGAYEQYF
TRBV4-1	CASSQVGQGGEKLFF
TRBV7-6	CASSLSPRQGETQYF
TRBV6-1	CASSISGGIQETQYF
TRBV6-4	CASSEQGDTGELFF
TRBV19	CASSILGSGNTIYF
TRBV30	CAWSVLVSASGGRPNTGELFF
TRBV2	CASIRDLAKNIQYF
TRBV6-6	CASIEPGNPYEQYF
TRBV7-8	CASSLFQGDGYTF
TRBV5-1	CASSILAGSVGGELFF
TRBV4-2	CASSQDNSRHEQFF
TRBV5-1	CASSKTRDTGTDTQYF
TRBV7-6	CASSPPPPGSYEQFF
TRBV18	CASSPYRDRTSYEQYF
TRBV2	CASSEARGEAFF
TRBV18	CASSERPPGNTIYF
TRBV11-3	CASSPADTAPDVAGYTF
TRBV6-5	CASRPTGSWQPQHF
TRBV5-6	CASSFIGANTGELFF
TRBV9	CASSATYGTGGKQFF
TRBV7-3	CASSVQGVTEAFF
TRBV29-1	CSVVDRGTGELFF
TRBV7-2	CASSLGDRAPQYRRQFF
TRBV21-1	CASSKDKGVGNTIYF
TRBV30	CAWSVERHEKLFF
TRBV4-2	CASSQAVTRGGTDTQYF
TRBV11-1	CASSLGPAGGPDTQYF
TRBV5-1	CASSLSLDTQYF
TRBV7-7	CASSLNGETQYF